A selection of T cell receptor beta chains follows, all from one sample in a study of T cell responses to AZD1222 COVID-19 vaccine. Repertoires were generated with immunoSEQ multiplex PCR, while TCRdb's copy carries only in-frame clones and drops some. The sample has about 140,000 clones; about 92% are singletons. The sample in question was peripheral blood, obtained 28 days after the second AZD1222 dose. These receptors were collected from an adult who received the AZD1222 COVID-19 vaccine. Both conserved end residues are part of each CDR3. The D gene is left open where the match is weak. Size tells how often a clone was seen (once, few, many) or the class of an expanded clone, and some rows leave it out.

TRBJ1-1,NA,TRBV10-1,NA,TGCGCCAGCAGCAACAAGAACACTGAAGCTTTCTTT,CASSNKNTEAFF
TRBJ2-3,NA,TRBV3-1/TRBV3-2,NA,TGTGCCAGCAGCCAAGTAGGGGGGGTGTTCACAGATACGCAGTATTTT,CASSQVGGVFTDTQYF
TRBJ2-7,NA,TRBV11-2,TRBD2,TGTGCCAGCAGCCCCATCCCCACTAGCGGGATGCACGAGCAGTACTTC,CASSPIPTSGMHEQYF
TRBJ1-2,NA,TRBV28,NA,TGTGCCAGCAGTTTAGAGGGGGGCCGGCTTGGCTACACCTTC,CASSLEGGRLGYTF
TRBJ2-5,NA,TRBV18,NA,TGTGCCAGCTCATTACAAGAGACCCAGTACTTC,CASSLQETQYF
TRBJ1-2,once,TRBV19,NA,TGTGCCAGTTTTTTGACAGGAACTCCTAACTATGGCTACACCTTC,CASFLTGTPNYGYTF
TRBJ1-3,NA,TRBV19,NA,TGTGCCAGTAGTATAGTGGGCCGGGGGAGGCACACCATATATTTT,CASSIVGRGRHTIYF
TRBJ2-3,NA,TRBV30,NA,TGTGCCTGGAGTGGAATCGGGGCCGGGACAGATACGCAGTATTTT,CAWSGIGAGTDTQYF
TRBJ2-3,NA,TRBV2,NA,TGTGCCAGCAGTGAAGGACCATCTAGCACAGATACGCAGTATTTT,CASSEGPSSTDTQYF
TRBJ1-3,NA,TRBV20-1,NA,TGCAGTGCTAGTAGGGGGGCTCTTGGAAACACCATATATTTT,CSASRGALGNTIYF
TRBJ2-3,NA,TRBV20-1,NA,TGCAGTGCTAGTATTTCGGCAGATACGCAGTATTTT,CSASISADTQYF
TRBJ1-1,NA,TRBV11-1,NA,TGTGCCAGCAGCTTAGCTGTCAGCGGAGTCACTGAAGCTTTCTTT,CASSLAVSGVTEAFF
TRBJ2-7,few,TRBV7-9,TRBD2,TGTGCCAGCAGCTCCAGACTAGCTGCCTCCTACGAGCAGTACTTC,CASSSRLAASYEQYF